This T cell receptor beta chain was identified during a study of shared clonotypes between healthy human individuals (dated by TCRdb to 2018 to 2021). For context, the study as a whole: The cohort included a few men and two women between 18 and 49 years of age. Different laboratories and diverse techniques were used to prepare libraries and sequence TCR repertoires, to increase sequencing depth and limit assay-specific biases. To estimate repertoire size and how much clonotype sharing occurs between individuals, the study deeply sequenced the blood TCR repertoires of several healthy adults. Leukapheresis yielded between about 0.85 and 10 billion PBMCs per donor. For each donor, CD4 naive and CD4 memory were each given three plates, CD8 naive was given two plates, and CD8 memory was given one plate. The research as a whole found: The genetic and exposure-history diversity represented was limited by the small number of donors. Sampling was limited to blood, and TCR repertoires in tissue likely differ from TCR repertoires in blood. Naive subsets generally had larger estimated clonotype richness than memory subsets. Incomplete sequencing was indicated by rarefaction of sorted-subset datasets, despite the large sequencing depth. Higher generation probabilities were observed for clonotypes shared by all four sorted-subset donors than for non-shared clonotypes. Pairwise subsampling led to the expectation that sequencing depth would affect the degree of clonotype sharing among donors. When a few donors were compared, the shared fraction of clonotypes was roughly 4.8% for naive CD4, over 3% for naive CD8, about 2.5% for memory CD4, and about 0.36% for memory CD8.

TCR CDR3 regions were amplified from genomic DNA by multiplex PCR using the deep immunoSEQ assay. For each cell subset, the extracted genomic DNA was distributed evenly across all wells of several immunoSEQ 96-well plates, and each plate served as one replicate. For sorted subsets, roughly 0.2 ug genomic DNA, equal to approximately 30,000 T cell genomes, was loaded into each replicate PCR. The purified libraries were quantified using a Qubit 3.0 fluorometer, sized with a Bioanalyzer 2100, and then quantified again using the KAPA Library Quantification kit. Every immunoSEQ 96-well plate was sequenced on a separate single-read 150-cycle Illumina NextSeq 550 flow cell. Under the source paper's analysis protocol: Because the immunoSEQ output included only junctional sequences and no quality scores, the filtering could not be the same as the filtering used for full-length reads. Sequences were annotated with PyIR, a Python wrapper for IgBLAST v1.9, using IMGT germline references to assign V/J genes and CDR3. Reads with weak V/J assignments (E-value above 1e-6), missing CDR3, stop codons, out-of-frame junctions, or ambiguous translated residues were removed. A V3J clonotype was defined by an identical inferred V gene, J gene, and CDR3 amino acid sequence. To compute the percentage overlap between repertoires, the number of shared unique clonotypes was divided by the size of the smaller repertoire. Three approaches were used to assess repertoire richness: RTK rarefaction, the Chao1 estimator, and Recon v2.1 estimates of unobserved clonotypes. Generation probabilities for all TCRbeta clonotypes obtained by the gDNA method from a handful of donors were computed using OLGA. TCRdb mirrors the immuneACCESS table, restricted to in-frame sequences. Some clones are absent from its copies; in checked studies, under half trace to an unresolved V gene, and the reason for the others is unknown. The V and J calls and clone size were taken over from that table, and D and trimming were inferred from the DNA. Counted in this sample were roughly 1.4 million clones; around 98.5% of them appeared once. Around 0.33% of the sample belongs to the ten largest clones.

For this clone: Its cognate antigen has yet to be identified. No quality values exist for individual bases; no much larger clone is one base distant.

Healthy HIV-negative adults with no recently reported acute infections or vaccinations were included as donors. All donors were Caucasian adults living in Nashville, Tennessee, USA. CD4+ T cells were enriched through magnetic negative selection, after which naive cells were positively selected on CD45RA and the remaining negative fraction served as the memory subset. After blood collection by leukapheresis, PBMCs were isolated using Ficoll-Histopaque density gradient centrifugation and then cryopreserved in the vapor phase of liquid nitrogen. Analytical flow cytometry was used to check the purity and quantity of every magnetically sorted T cell population. Each sorted fraction had its genomic DNA isolated and then quantified by UV absorbance on a Nanodrop 2000c. From the germline V gene (reference sequence), CDR1 is SGHNT and CDR2 is YYREEE. V is pared back by 0 bases and J by 2 bases, with 12 bases lying between the germline termini. The CDR3 contains 16 residues, cysteine and phenylalanine counted. Just the 48-base CDR3 DNA is kept, in frame starting at base 1.

The sequenced sample consisted of naive CD4+ T cells sorted from blood. This specimen's cell subset or site label, interpreted: CD45RA+ positively selected. The chain is made from TRBV5-4 and TRBJ2-1; the D segment might be TRBD1 or TRBD2, since each matches 5 bases. The clonotype comes from a man aged 30 to 45 in good health. The CDR3: CASSLGRGETYNEQFF. The base sequence is TGTGCCAGCAGCTTGGGAAGAGGGGAGACCTACAATGAGCAGTTCTTC.